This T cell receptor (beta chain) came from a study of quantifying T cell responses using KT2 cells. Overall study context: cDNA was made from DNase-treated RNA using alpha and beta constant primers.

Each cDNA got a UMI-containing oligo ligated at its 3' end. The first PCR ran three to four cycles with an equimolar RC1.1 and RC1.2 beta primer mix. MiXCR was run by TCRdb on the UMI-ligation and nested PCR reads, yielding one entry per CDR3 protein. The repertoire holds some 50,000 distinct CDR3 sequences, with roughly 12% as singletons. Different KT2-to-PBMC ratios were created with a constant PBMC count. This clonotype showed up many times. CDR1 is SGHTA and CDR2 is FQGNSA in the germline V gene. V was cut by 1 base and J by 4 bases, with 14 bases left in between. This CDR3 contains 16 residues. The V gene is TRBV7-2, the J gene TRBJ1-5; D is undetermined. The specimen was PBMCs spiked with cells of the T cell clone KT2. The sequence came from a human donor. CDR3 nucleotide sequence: TGTGCCAGCAGCTTAGTTGGAGCCTCTGGGAATCAGCCCCAGCATTTT. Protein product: CASSLVGASGNQPQHF. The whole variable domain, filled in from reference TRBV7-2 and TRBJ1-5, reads GAGVSQSPSNKVTEKGKDVELRCDPISGHTALYWYRQSLGQGLEFLIYFQGNSAPDKSGLPSDRFSAERTGGSVSTLTIQRTQQEDSAVYLCASSLVGASGNQPQHFGDGTRLSIL.